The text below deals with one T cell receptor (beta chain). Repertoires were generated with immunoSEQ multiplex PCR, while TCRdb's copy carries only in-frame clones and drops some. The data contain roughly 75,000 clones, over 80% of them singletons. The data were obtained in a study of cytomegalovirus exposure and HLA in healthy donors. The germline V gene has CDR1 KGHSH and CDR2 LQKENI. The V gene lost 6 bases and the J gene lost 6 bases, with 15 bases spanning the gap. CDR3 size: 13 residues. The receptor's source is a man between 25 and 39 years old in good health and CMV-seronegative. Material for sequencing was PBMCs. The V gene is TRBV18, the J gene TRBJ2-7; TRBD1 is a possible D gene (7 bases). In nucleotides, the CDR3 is TGTGCCAGCTCTCCGACAGGGAGGTTCGAGCAGTACGTC. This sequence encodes CASSPTGRFEQYV.